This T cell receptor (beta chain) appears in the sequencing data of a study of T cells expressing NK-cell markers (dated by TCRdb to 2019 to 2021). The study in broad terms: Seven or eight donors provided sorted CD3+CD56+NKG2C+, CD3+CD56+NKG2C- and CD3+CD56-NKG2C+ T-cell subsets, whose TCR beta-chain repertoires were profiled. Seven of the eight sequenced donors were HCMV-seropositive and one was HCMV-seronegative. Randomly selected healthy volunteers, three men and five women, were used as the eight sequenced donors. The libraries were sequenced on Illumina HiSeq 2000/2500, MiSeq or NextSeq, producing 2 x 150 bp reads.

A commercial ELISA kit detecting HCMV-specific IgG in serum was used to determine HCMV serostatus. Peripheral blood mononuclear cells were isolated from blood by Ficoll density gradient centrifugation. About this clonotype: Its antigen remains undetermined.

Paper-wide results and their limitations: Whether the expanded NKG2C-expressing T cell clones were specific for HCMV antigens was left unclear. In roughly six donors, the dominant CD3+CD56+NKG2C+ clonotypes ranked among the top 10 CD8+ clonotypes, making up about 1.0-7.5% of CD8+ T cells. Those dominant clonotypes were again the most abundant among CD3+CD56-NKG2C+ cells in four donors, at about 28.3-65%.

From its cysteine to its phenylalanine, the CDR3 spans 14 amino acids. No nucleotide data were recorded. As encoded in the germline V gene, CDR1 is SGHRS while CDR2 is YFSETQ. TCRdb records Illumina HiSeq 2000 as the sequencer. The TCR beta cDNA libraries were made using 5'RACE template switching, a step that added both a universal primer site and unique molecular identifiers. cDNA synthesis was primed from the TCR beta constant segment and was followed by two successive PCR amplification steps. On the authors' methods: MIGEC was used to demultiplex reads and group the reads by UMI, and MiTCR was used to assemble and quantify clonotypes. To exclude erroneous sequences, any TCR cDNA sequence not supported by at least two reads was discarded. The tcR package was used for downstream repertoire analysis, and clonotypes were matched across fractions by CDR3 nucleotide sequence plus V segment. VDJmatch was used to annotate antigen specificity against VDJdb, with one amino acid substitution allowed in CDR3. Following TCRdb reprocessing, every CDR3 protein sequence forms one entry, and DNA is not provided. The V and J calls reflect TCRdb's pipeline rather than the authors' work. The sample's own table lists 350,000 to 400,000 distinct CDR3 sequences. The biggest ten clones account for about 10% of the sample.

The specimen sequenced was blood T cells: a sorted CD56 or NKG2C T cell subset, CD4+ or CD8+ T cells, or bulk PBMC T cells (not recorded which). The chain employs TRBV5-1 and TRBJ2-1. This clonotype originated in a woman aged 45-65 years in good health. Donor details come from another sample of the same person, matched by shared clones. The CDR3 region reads CASSFGLEGNEQFF.